This TCR beta chain stems from a study of Ad26.COV2.S vaccination and SARS-CoV-2 variants. As for the study in general: Ad26.COV2.S, an intramuscular injection, was given once or twice 56 days apart.

The repertoire was sequenced with immunoSEQ multiplex PCR; TCRdb's copy has only in-frame clones and lacks some. Altogether some 330,000 clones are present, almost 90% being singletons, with the ten largest covering around 5%. V dropped 3 bases and J dropped 9 bases, with 6 bases sitting between them. Germline V gene sequence: CDR1 MNHEY, CDR2 SMNVEV (reference sequence). This CDR3 has 12 residues. Study outcomes and limitations: Overall T cell responses may have been underestimated by the analyses of TCR breadth and depth.

The treatment denotes: around 19 received Ad26.COV2.S at low or high dose, single or two shots; roughly five received placebo; per-sample allocation not given. Sampling was performed 63 days after the first vaccine or placebo injection. Cohort 1b enrolled adults aged 18-55 years in Boston. In the case of this clone: Its antigen is undetermined.

Specimen: peripheral blood, collected in a trial of Ad26.COV2.S vaccine versus placebo. J is TRBJ1-6 and V is TRBV27; D is ambiguous. The receptor comes from a person between 18 and 65 years old who received the Ad26.COV2.S COVID-19 vaccine or a placebo. For the CDR3, the DNA is TGTGCCAGCAGTTTGAACGGTTCACCCCTCCACTTT. This gives the protein CASSLNGSPLHF.